The 26 T cell receptor beta chains given below trace back to one sample, sequenced in a study of blood T cell repertoires in COVID-19 (dated by TCRdb to 2019 to 2021). Library prep was done by the immunoSEQ multiplex PCR assay. TCRdb carries this immuneACCESS record with in-frame sequences only. Its versions omit some clonotypes, under half of them owing to an unresolved V gene in the studies checked, with the rest unexplained. For this sample the table gives fewer than 15,000 clones, of which 85% to 90% were detected only once. About 2.2% of the sample goes to the ten largest clones. Sequencing used peripheral blood. All receptors derive from a woman aged 70 to 79 in a cohort sampled during active or convalescent COVID-19.

This clone has more than one count but fewer than ten. The chain joins TRBV29-1 to TRBJ2-3; D unclear. V was trimmed by 7 bases and J by 1 base, leaving 9 bases between them. The CDR3 runs to 12 residues. Germline V gene sequence: CDR1 SQVTM, CDR2 ANQGSEA. The DNA of the CDR3 is TGCAGCGGACACCAGGGCACAGATACGCAGTATTTT. Its translation is CSGHQGTDTQYF.

The chain joins TRBV3-1 (or the pseudogene TRBV3-2) to TRBJ2-5, with 9 bases lining up with TRBD1. Germline V CDR1 and CDR2: LGHDT, YNNKEL (reference sequence). There are 16 residues in the CDR3. Germline trimming cut 3 bases from V and 5 bases from J; bases unmatched to any gene: 10. The DNA for the CDR3 is TGTGCCAGCAGCCAGGACAAAGACAGGGGGTTCGAGACCCAGTACTTC. Translated: CASSQDKDRGFETQYF.

This clone was found a few times. The V gene is TRBV10-3, the J gene TRBJ2-2; 8 bases line up with TRBD1. Germline V gene lookup returns CDR1 ENHRY and CDR2 SYGVKD. V shed 6 bases, J shed 5 bases, and the junction held 8 bases outside the gene matches. The CDR3 is 15 amino acids. CDR3 DNA sequence: TGTGCCATCAGCGAGGGACAGGTAATGACCGGGGAGCTGTTTTTT. Protein: CAISEGQVMTGELFF.

The chain couples TRBV29-1 to TRBJ1-1, with a possible D match to TRBD1 (5 bases). This CDR3 comprises 12 residues. CDR1 is SQVTM and CDR2 is ANQGSEA in the germline V gene. V lost 6 bases and J lost 1, with 9 bases in between. The CDR3, as DNA: TGCAGCGTCCGCCAGGGGAACACTGAAGCTTTCTTT. It yields the protein CSVRQGNTEAFF.

In its sample, this clone was seen once. The rearrangement uses TRBV4-3 and TRBJ1-3; tentative D call: TRBD1 (6 bases). CDR3 length: 14 residues. V lost 3 bases and J 4 bases, leaving 10 bases between the germline ends. CDR1 LGHNA and CDR2 YSLEER come from the germline V gene. DNA for the CDR3: TGCGCCAGCAGCCAGGACAGTCGCGGAAACACCATATATTTT. Protein product: CASSQDSRGNTIYF.

The chain carries TRBV18 and TRBJ2-7, with TRBD1 matching over 11 bases. The length of the CDR3 is 15 residues. V dropped 2 bases and J dropped 4; count of bases not matched to a gene: 4. Germline V CDR1 and CDR2: KGHSH, LQKENI. The CDR3 sequence: CASSPGQGANYEQYF. The CDR3 DNA reads as TGTGCCAGCTCACCAGGACAGGGGGCGAATTACGAGCAGTACTTC. Based on the CDR3 plus reference TRBV18 and TRBJ2-7, the full variable domain is NAGVMQNPRHLVRRRGQEARLRCSPMKGHSHVYWYRQLPEEGLKFMVYLQKENIIDESGMPKERFSAEFPKEGPSILRIQQVVRGDSAAYFCASSPGQGANYEQYFGPGTRLTVT.

As DNA, the CDR3 is TGTGCCAGCAGCAGACCCACAGGGAATGAGCAGTTCTTC. Translation: CASSRPTGNEQFF. This chain links TRBV21-1 with TRBJ2-1; the table gives TRBD1 as D, unverified against the DNA. TRBV21-1 is given as a pseudogene. The length of the CDR3 is 13 residues.

The J gene is TRBJ1-2, the V gene TRBV28; no definite D call. Germline V gives CDR1 MDHEN, CDR2 SYDVKM. CDR3 length: 12 amino acids. V dropped 5 bases and J dropped 4 bases, with 8 bases sitting between them. CDR3 nucleotide sequence: TGTGCCAGCAGTCTTCTACCCTATGGCTACACCTTC. Translating gives CASSLLPYGYTF.

The CDR3 is CASSPSSGGAGITQYF. For the CDR3, the DNA is TGTGCCAGCTCACCTTCCAGCGGGGGGGCCGGTATTACGCAGTATTTT. V gene TRBV18 combines with J gene TRBJ2-3; the match to TRBD2 covers 10 bases. Germline CDR1 reads KGHSH; CDR2 reads LQKENI. The CDR3 loop spans 16 amino acids. The trim removed 3 bases at V and 8 bases at J, leaving 11 bases unmatched. Full variable domain (outside the CDR3, taken from reference TRBV18 and TRBJ2-3): NAGVMQNPRHLVRRRGQEARLRCSPMKGHSHVYWYRQLPEEGLKFMVYLQKENIIDESGMPKERFSAEFPKEGPSILRIQQVVRGDSAAYFCASSPSSGGAGITQYFGPGTRLTVL.

The chain employs TRBV19 and TRBJ2-3; D is uncertain. Germline CDR1 LNHDA, CDR2 SQIVND (reference sequence). CDR3 size: 13 residues. Trimming took off 4 bases at V and 2 bases at J, with 7 bases between the two ends. The CDR3 here is CASSNIYTDTQYF. CDR3 nucleotides: TGTGCCAGTAGTAATATCTACACAGATACGCAGTATTTT.

This sequence joins TRBV4-1 and TRBJ2-7, with D tentatively TRBD2 (5 bases). Germline loops: CDR1 MGHRA, CDR2 YSYEKL. The CDR3 spans 15 residues. Trimming stripped 1 base from V and 9 bases from J, with 19 bases between. CDR3 in amino acids: CASSQGTSWGGGQYF. CDR3 DNA sequence: TGCGCCAGCAGCCAAGGCACTAGTTGGGGTGGTGGGCAGTACTTC.

The rearrangement joins TRBV2 to TRBJ2-2, with 9 bases that match TRBD2. The CDR3 is 15 residues long. Germline V gene data show CDR1 as SNHLY and CDR2 as FYNNEI. Trimming removed 8 bases from V and 6 bases from J; junction bases left unmatched: 10. The CDR3: CASSGGGGAAGELFF. The DNA for the CDR3 is TGTGCCAGCTCTGGGGGCGGGGGGGCCGCCGGGGAGCTGTTTTTT.

This chain connects TRBV4-2 to TRBJ1-2; tentative D call: TRBD1 (6 bases). The germline V and J ends were trimmed by 4 bases and 0 bases, with 12 bases remaining between them. Germline CDR1 LGHNA, CDR2 YNFKEQ. CDR3 length: 15 amino acids. The CDR3 sequence is CASSPYRESNYGYTF. Written as DNA, the CDR3 is TGTGCCAGCAGCCCCTACAGGGAGTCTAACTATGGCTACACCTTC.

This sequence joins TRBV2 and TRBJ1-3; D gene unclear. From germline, CDR1 is SNHLY and CDR2 FYNNEI. Trimming stripped 6 bases from V and 1 base from J, with 7 bases between. The CDR3 contains 13 residues. Here the CDR3 reads CASSPGSGNTIYF. CDR3 sequence (DNA): TGTGCCAGCAGCCCAGGTTCTGGAAACACCATATATTTT.

The genes are TRBV18 and TRBJ2-3; TRBD2 might be the D (5 bases). V was shortened by 6 bases and J by 3 bases, with 19 bases between the two germline ends. Germline V CDR1 and CDR2: KGHSH, LQKENI. This CDR3 contains 16 residues. The CDR3 loop reads CASSPVVSSGTDTQYF. CDR3 bases: TGTGCCAGCTCGCCGGTTGTGTCCTCGGGGACAGATACGCAGTATTTT.

This clone appeared a few times. The rearrangement joins TRBV19 to TRBJ1-5; 9 positions agree with TRBD1. The V and J ends lost 7 bases and 2 bases, in that order; junction bases with no gene match: 3. The CDR3 covers 14 residues. Per germline, CDR1 LNHDA and CDR2 SQIVND (reference sequence). CDR3 in DNA: TGTGCCAGTATGGGACAGGGAGGCAATCAGCCCCAGCATTTT. Protein: CASMGQGGNQPQHF.

The V call is TRBV6-2 or TRBV6-3, the J call TRBJ1-1, with D unclear. The germline V gene has CDR1 MNHEY and CDR2 SVGEGT. This CDR3 is 13 amino acids long. V lost 4 bases, J lost 1 base, and 7 bases lay in between. CDR3 DNA sequence: TGTGCCAGCAGTTTGCGGGGGAACACTGAAGCTTTCTTT. As protein: CASSLRGNTEAFF.

The chain's CDR3 is CASSSDRGGGEKLFF. The CDR3 DNA reads TGTGCCAGCAGCTCCGACAGGGGAGGCGGTGAAAAACTGTTTTTT. V usage is TRBV7-9 and J usage is TRBJ1-4; TRBD1 aligns across 8 bases. Per germline, CDR1 SEHNR and CDR2 FQNEAQ (reference sequence). The CDR3 loop spans 15 amino acids. V dropped 4 bases and J dropped 7; count of bases not matched to a gene: 8.

V and J are TRBV24-1 and TRBJ2-7, with a tentative D call TRBD2 (6 bases). This CDR3 has 13 amino acids. Trimming pared 5 bases from V and 3 bases from J, leaving 10 bases between. The V gene's germline CDR1 is KGHDR and CDR2 SFDVKD. The CDR3, as DNA: TGTGCCACCAGTGCCCAGGGACTCTACGAGCAGTACTTC. Translation gives CATSAQGLYEQYF.

The chain employs TRBV2 and TRBJ2-2; 7 bases align to TRBD1. The CDR3 is 14 residues long. Germline CDR1 SNHLY, CDR2 FYNNEI. Trimming cost V 6 bases and J 3 bases; bases outside gene matches: 4. The chain's CDR3 is CASRGGADTGELFF. As DNA, the CDR3 is TGTGCCAGCAGAGGGGGCGCGGACACCGGGGAGCTGTTTTTT.

This clone has only one observation. The rearrangement links TRBV24-1 to TRBJ2-3; perhaps TRBD1 as D (5 bases). Germline values: CDR1 KGHDR, CDR2 SFDVKD. V lost 0 bases and J 4 bases, leaving 19 bases between the germline ends. The CDR3 length is 18 residues. The CDR3 DNA sequence: TGTGCCACCAGTGATTTGCGAGTTAAAGGGGCGAGCGCAGATACGCAGTATTTT. This translates into CATSDLRVKGASADTQYF.

The rearrangement links TRBV6-1 to TRBJ2-5, with D possibly being TRBD2 (7 bases). The V end was cut by 4 bases, the J end by 5 bases, with 23 bases between. Per germline, CDR1 MNHNS and CDR2 SASEGT. The length of the CDR3 is 17 residues. CDR3 region: CASSAIPLGGQGETQYF. In nucleotides, the CDR3 is TGTGCCAGCAGTGCCATCCCTTTGGGAGGGCAGGGGGAGACCCAGTACTTC.

This sequence joins TRBV18 and TRBJ1-1; possible D gene TRBD1, 6 bases. The germline V gene has CDR1 KGHSH and CDR2 LQKENI. The CDR3 sequence is 13 residues long. Deletions cut 5 bases from V and 1 base from J, with 8 bases between. The chain's CDR3 is CASSGDKNTEAFF. The DNA of the CDR3 is TGTGCCAGCTCAGGGGACAAGAACACTGAAGCTTTCTTT.

DNA of the CDR3: TGTGCCAGCAGCACATGGGACAGGGGATCTATGGCCTACACCTTC. Its protein is CASSTWDRGSMAYTF. The V call is TRBV5-4, the J call TRBJ1-2, with TRBD1 matching 10 bases. The trim removed 4 bases at V and 10 bases at J, leaving 13 bases unmatched. The CDR3 has 15 amino acids. Per germline, CDR1 SGHNT and CDR2 YYREEE (reference sequence).

V gene TRBV28 combines with J gene TRBJ1-2, with D perhaps matching TRBD1 (6 bases). The CDR3 loop spans 14 amino acids. Per germline, CDR1 MDHEN and CDR2 SYDVKM. Trimming shortened V by 6 bases and J by 7 bases, and 18 bases separated the two germline ends. In DNA form, the CDR3 reads TGTGCCAGCAGAGCGGGACACCGGGTACCTGGCTACACCTTC. Its protein is CASRAGHRVPGYTF.

This chain connects TRBV5-1 to TRBJ2-1; 9 bases agree with TRBD2. Trimming removed 3 bases from V and 0 bases from J; junction bases left unmatched: 19. Germline assignment: CDR1 SGHRS and CDR2 YFSETQ. This CDR3 has 21 residues. CDR3 sequence (DNA): TGCGCCAGCAGCTCGACGACTAGCGGAGCGGGGGCCCTAAGCTCCTACAATGAGCAGTTCTTC. Its protein product is CASSSTTSGAGALSSYNEQFF.